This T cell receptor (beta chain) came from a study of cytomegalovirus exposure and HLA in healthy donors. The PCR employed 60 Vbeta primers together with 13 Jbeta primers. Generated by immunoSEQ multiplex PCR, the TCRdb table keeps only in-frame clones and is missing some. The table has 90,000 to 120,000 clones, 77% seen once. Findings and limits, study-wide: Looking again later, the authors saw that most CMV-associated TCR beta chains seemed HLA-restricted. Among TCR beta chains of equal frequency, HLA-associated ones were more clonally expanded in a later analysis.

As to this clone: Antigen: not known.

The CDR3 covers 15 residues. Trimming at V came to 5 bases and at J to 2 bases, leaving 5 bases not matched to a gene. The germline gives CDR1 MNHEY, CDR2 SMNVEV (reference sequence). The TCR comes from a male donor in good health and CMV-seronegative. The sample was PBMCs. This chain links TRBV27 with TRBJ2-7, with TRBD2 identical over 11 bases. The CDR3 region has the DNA TGTGCCAGCAGTACCACTAGCGGGAGCGCCTACGAGCAGTACTTC. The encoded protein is CASSTTSGSAYEQYF.